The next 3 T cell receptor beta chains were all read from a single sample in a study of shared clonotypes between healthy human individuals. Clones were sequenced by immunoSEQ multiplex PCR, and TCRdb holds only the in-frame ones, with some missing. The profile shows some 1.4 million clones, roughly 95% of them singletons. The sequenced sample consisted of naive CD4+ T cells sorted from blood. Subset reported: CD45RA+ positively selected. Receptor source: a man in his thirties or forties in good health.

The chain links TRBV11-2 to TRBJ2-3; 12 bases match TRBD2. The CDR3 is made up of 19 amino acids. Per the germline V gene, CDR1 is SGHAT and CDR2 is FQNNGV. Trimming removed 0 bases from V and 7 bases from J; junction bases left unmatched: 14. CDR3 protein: CASSLDRGLAGGVSNTQYF. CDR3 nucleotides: TGTGCCAGCAGCTTAGATCGCGGCCTAGCGGGAGGGGTTTCGAATACGCAGTATTTT.

The CDR3 DNA reads as TGTGCCAGCGGGGGGACAGAGAATAGCAATCAGCCCCAGCATTTT. Amino acids: CASGGTENSNQPQHF. The chain employs TRBV2 and TRBJ1-5; 7 bases fit TRBD1. This CDR3 has 15 amino acids. Germline V CDR1 and CDR2: SNHLY, FYNNEI. V gave up 8 bases and J gave up 0 bases; unmatched junction bases: 7. The whole variable domain, remainder taken from reference TRBV2 and TRBJ1-5, is EPEVTQTPSHQVTQMGQEVILRCVPISNHLYFYWYRQILGQKVEFLVSFYNNEISEKSEIFDDQFSVERPDGSNFTLKIRSTKLEDSAMYFCASGGTENSNQPQHFGDGTRLSIL.

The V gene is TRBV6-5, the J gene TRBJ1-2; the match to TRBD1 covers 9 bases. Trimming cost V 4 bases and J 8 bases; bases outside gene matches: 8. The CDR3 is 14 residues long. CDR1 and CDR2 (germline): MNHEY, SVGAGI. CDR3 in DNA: TGTGCCAGCAGTTTAGACAGGGGGGCCGACGGCTACACCTTC. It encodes CASSLDRGADGYTF.